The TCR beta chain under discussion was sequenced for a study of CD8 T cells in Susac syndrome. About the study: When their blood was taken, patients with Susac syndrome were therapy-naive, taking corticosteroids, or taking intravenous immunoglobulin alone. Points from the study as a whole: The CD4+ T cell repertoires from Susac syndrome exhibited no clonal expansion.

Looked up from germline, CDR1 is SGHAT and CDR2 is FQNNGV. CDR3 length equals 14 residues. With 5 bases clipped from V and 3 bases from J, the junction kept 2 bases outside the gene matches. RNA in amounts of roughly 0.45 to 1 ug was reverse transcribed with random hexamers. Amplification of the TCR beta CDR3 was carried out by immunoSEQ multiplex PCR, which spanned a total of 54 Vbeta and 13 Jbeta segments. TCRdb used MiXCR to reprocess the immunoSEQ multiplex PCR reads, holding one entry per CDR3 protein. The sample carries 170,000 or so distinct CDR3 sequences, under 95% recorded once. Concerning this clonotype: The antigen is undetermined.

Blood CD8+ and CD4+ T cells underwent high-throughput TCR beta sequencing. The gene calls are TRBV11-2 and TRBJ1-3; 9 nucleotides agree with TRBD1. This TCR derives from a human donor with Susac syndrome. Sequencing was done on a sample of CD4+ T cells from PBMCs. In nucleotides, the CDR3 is TGTGCCAGCAGCCCGGGACAGGGTGGAAACACCATATATTTT. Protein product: CASSPGQGGNTIYF.